At least ten counts were recorded for the clone carrying this TCR beta chain. The antigen remains undetermined. Each CDR3 protein gets one entry after TCRdb re-called the reads with MiXCR. The sample has hundreds of thousands of distinct CDR3 sequences, approximately 8.9% seen once; the top ten hold less than 3%. This specimen belongs to a study of T cell repertoires in cytomegalovirus infection. At the level of the study: Indications of both CMV infection and matching HLA type were provided by public TCR beta signatures. Notes on the study in general: In two of eight donors, the top clonotype was HLA-C-restricted CMV-specific. Public TCR beta family frequency separated CMV-and-HLA carriers, including in an independent cohort.

The V end was cut by 5 bases, the J end by 6 bases, with 12 bases between. The CDR3 runs 13 residues. In germline, CDR1 is SGHVS, CDR2 FNYEAQ. V is TRBV7-6 and J is TRBJ2-3; D might be TRBD1 (5 bases). The sequence derives from a human donor in good health (CMV status not recorded). Some clones in this sample may be carry-over from other donors' samples. Sequencing was performed on PBMCs. The CDR3 nucleotides are TGTGCCAGCAGCGGGGCCGAAGGGGATACGCAGTATTTT. It is translated as CASSGAEGDTQYF.